Described below is a single T cell receptor beta chain sequence and its context. Its matching antigen is unknown. The data stem from a study of siplizumab effects on memory and regulatory T cells. Broader study findings: Naive T cells appeared more diverse than memory cells and seemed to be major alloresponse contributors. Alloreactive sequences tracing back to unstimulated CD4+ memory cells fell significantly with siplizumab. Suppression by proliferating Tregs derived from siplizumab cultures was not verified.

Around 9.1 x 10^4 TCR templates per sample were sequenced. Sequencing was performed with immunoSEQ multiplex PCR; in TCRdb, only in-frame clones are kept and a portion is missing. The sample holds 15,000 or so clones, roughly 40% seen once. CDR1 and CDR2 (germline): SGHAT, FQNNGV. CDR3 length: 12 amino acids. Deletions cut 5 bases from V and 7 bases from J, with 11 bases between. A 37°C coculture lasting five to seven days was applied to the mixed lymphocyte reaction cells. The sequenced sample was CFSE-low (dividing) CD4+ T cells sorted from an allogeneic mixed lymphocyte reaction. The TCR was taken from a human donor in good health; the cells came from an allogeneic mixed lymphocyte reaction. Some clones in this sample may be carry-over from other donors' samples. This sequence joins TRBV11-2 and TRBJ2-5; a possible D gene is TRBD1 (6 bases). CDR3 in amino acids: CASSPDRRTQYF. DNA of the CDR3: TGTGCCAGCAGCCCGGACAGAAGGACCCAGTACTTC.